This entry is about one TCR beta chain. The sample belongs to a study of control samples from healthy donors and cancer patients. Method: immunoSEQ multiplex PCR; TCRdb's copy keeps in-frame clones and lacks some. The sample yields 160,000 or so clones, roughly 94% seen once. The V gene's germline CDR1 is LNHNV and CDR2 YYDKDF (reference sequence). CDR3 size: 14 residues. With 3 bases removed from V and 8 bases from J, the gap between germline ends came to 11 bases. The chain has TRBV15 and TRBJ1-6; D possibly corresponds to TRBD1 (5 bases). The sequenced sample consisted of blood. This clonotype originated in a woman aged 40 to 50 in good health. CDR3 DNA sequence: TGTGCCACCAGCAGGGGAAAGACAGATTCACCCCTCCACTTT. Translated: CATSRGKTDSPLHF.